Below are 20 T cell receptor beta chains sequenced from a single sample in a study of spatial heterogeneity in lung cancer. TCRdb used MiXCR to reprocess the 5' RACE reads, holding one entry per CDR3 protein. The table lists around 100,000 distinct CDR3 sequences, roughly a tenth of them singletons. Time point given: blood at routine non-recurrence follow-up after resection. This specimen consisted of PBMCs, obtained at follow-up. Receptor source: a female donor with early-stage non-small cell lung cancer.

In its sample, this clonotype was seen a few times. The rearrangement joins TRBV7-9 to TRBJ2-7; no clear D. CDR1 SEHNR and CDR2 FQNEAQ come from the germline V gene (reference sequence). V was cut by 4 bases and J by 2 bases, with 9 bases left in between. CDR3 length: 13 amino acids. This CDR3 is CASSSARTYEQYV. The CDR3 region has the DNA TGTGCCAGCAGCTCTGCCAGAACCTACGAGCAGTACGTC.

This clonotype has a single count. The chain joins TRBV10-3 to TRBJ2-3; D remains unclear. Germline V lookup: CDR1 ENHRY, CDR2 SYGVKD. Between the trimmed V and J ends, which lost 4 bases and 0 bases, there was a span of 8 bases. This CDR3 spans 14 amino acids. CDR3 sequence (DNA): TGTGCCATCAGTGCGAAAGGGAGCACAGATACGCAGTATTTT. Its translation is CAISAKGSTDTQYF.

This clonotype turned up a few times. The rearrangement uses TRBV9 and TRBJ2-1, with TRBD2 matching 7 bases. The CDR3 covers 14 residues. Germline CDR1 SGDLS, CDR2 YYNGEE. Trimming cost V 0 bases and J 6 bases; bases outside gene matches: 3. CDR3 amino acids: CASSVAGGVNEQFF. The DNA for the CDR3 is TGTGCCAGCAGCGTAGCGGGAGGAGTCAATGAGCAGTTCTTC.

This clonotype has at least ten counts. The gene calls are TRBV7-2 and TRBJ2-3; D is ambiguous. The CDR3 runs 16 residues. V lost 3 bases to trimming and J lost 6 bases, with 19 bases between them. The germline CDR1 and CDR2 sequences are SGHTA and FQGNSA. Written as DNA, the CDR3 is TGTGCCAGCAGCTTTCAAGACCGTACCATGGGGGATACGCAGTATTTT. Its translation is CASSFQDRTMGDTQYF.

This chain connects TRBV9 to TRBJ2-1, with TRBD1 as a possible D gene (6 bases). The CDR3 consists of 14 residues. The ends were cut back, 1 base at V and 9 bases at J, with 14 bases in the middle. Germline CDR1 is SGDLS and CDR2 is YYNGEE. CDR3 protein: CASSVTSRGSEQFF. In DNA, the CDR3 is TGTGCCAGCAGCGTAACCTCCAGGGGTAGTGAGCAGTTCTTC.

There are a few counts of this clonotype. The rearrangement joins TRBV14 to TRBJ2-4; unclear D gene. Germline V gene lookup returns CDR1 SGHDN and CDR2 FVKESK. The V and J ends lost 0 bases and 0 bases respectively, with 9 bases between them. This CDR3 region has 16 residues. CDR3 loop: CASSQDRILAKNIQYF. The CDR3 DNA follows: TGTGCCAGCAGCCAAGATCGGATCCTAGCCAAAAACATTCAGTACTTC.

This clonotype was counted a few times. The chain employs TRBV5-1 and TRBJ2-7; the match to TRBD2 covers 10 bases. CDR1 SGHRS and CDR2 YFSETQ come from the germline V gene. The CDR3 consists of 13 residues. The junction had 1 base not matched to a gene; V was cut back by 3 bases and J by 4 bases. CDR3 region: CASSSTSGYEQYF. The CDR3 DNA follows: TGCGCCAGCAGCTCGACTAGCGGGTACGAGCAGTACTTC.

This clonotype has at least ten counts. The chain uses TRBV5-4 and TRBJ2-2, with 13 bases fitting TRBD2. After removal of 4 bases from V and 0 bases from J, the junction contained 3 bases not matched to a gene. Germline CDR1 SGHNT, CDR2 YYREEE (reference sequence). The length of the CDR3 is 17 residues. In DNA, the CDR3 is TGTGCCAGCAGCCAGGGACTAGCGGGATCGAACACCGGGGAGCTGTTTTTT. Translation: CASSQGLAGSNTGELFF.

The chain couples TRBV5-4 to TRBJ2-5; tentatively, D is TRBD2 (5 bases). The CDR3 loop spans 16 amino acids. In germline, CDR1 is SGHNT, CDR2 YYREEE (reference sequence). Trimming cost V 2 bases and J 0 bases, with 14 bases left between them. DNA of the CDR3: TGTGCCAGCAGCTTAAAGCGGAGTACCGACCAAGAGACCCAGTACTTC. Its translation: CASSLKRSTDQETQYF.

This chain links TRBV18 with TRBJ1-5, with 8 bases fitting TRBD1. Trimming at V came to 3 bases and at J to 7 bases, leaving 8 bases not matched to a gene. The CDR3 consists of 15 residues. In germline, CDR1 is KGHSH, CDR2 LQKENI. In DNA, the CDR3 is TGTGCCAGCTCACCGGGCAGGGGGCCGGGACAGCCCCAGCATTTT. Translating it yields CASSPGRGPGQPQHF.

There are a few counts of this clonotype. The genes are TRBV7-2 and TRBJ2-3, with 7 nucleotides matching TRBD2. Germline-derived CDR1 and CDR2 are SGHTA and FQGNSA. The CDR3 sequence is 17 residues long. With V trimmed by 1 base and J by 0 bases, 7 bases remained unmatched. The CDR3 DNA sequence: TGTGCCAGCAGCTTAGTGTCGGGGGGTCCTAGCACAGATACGCAGTATTTT. Translated: CASSLVSGGPSTDTQYF.

In this sample, this clonotype turned up many times. The CDR3 sequence is CASTFRGGGETQYF. DNA of the CDR3: TGCGCCAGCACCTTTCGGGGGGGCGGCGAGACCCAGTACTTC. This sequence joins TRBV5-1 and TRBJ2-5; 8 bases align to TRBD2. The CDR3 is 14 amino acids. CDR1 SGHRS and CDR2 YFSETQ come from the germline V gene. The ends lost 6 bases at V and 5 bases at J; junction bases unmatched: 9.

This chain joins TRBV5-1 and TRBJ2-5; D possibly matches TRBD1 or TRBD2 (5 bases each). Germline V CDR1 and CDR2: SGHRS, YFSETQ. CDR3 length equals 15 residues. The V end lost 7 bases, the J end lost 2 bases, and 18 bases lay between the germline ends. The CDR3 loop reads CASHRAPGTQETQYF. Here the CDR3 DNA reads TGCGCCAGCCACCGAGCTCCGGGGACGCAAGAGACCCAGTACTTC.

Many counts were recorded for this clonotype. The V call is TRBV24-1, the J call TRBJ2-2; 9 bases are shared with TRBD1. Germline V lookup: CDR1 KGHDR, CDR2 SFDVKD. This CDR3 contains 17 residues. The V segment lost 7 bases and the J segment 4 bases; nucleotides outside the gene matches: 12. In DNA, the CDR3 is TGTGCCACCAGCGCTCCGGGACAGGGTTCCGGCACCGGGGAGCTGTTTTTT. Its protein is CATSAPGQGSGTGELFF.

The V gene is TRBV2, the J gene TRBJ2-1; D is undetermined. CDR1 and CDR2 (germline): SNHLY, FYNNEI. Trimming left V 3 bases short and J 0 bases short, with 12 bases between. This CDR3 is 16 amino acids long. Here the CDR3 reads CASSDRRHSSYNEQFF. In DNA form, the CDR3 reads TGTGCCAGCAGTGATAGAAGGCACAGCTCCTACAATGAGCAGTTCTTC.

This clonotype occurred many times. The chain joins TRBV29-1 to TRBJ2-3; maybe TRBD1 (5 bases). Per the germline V gene, CDR1 is SQVTM and CDR2 is ANQGSEA. Trimming cost V 3 bases and J 6 bases, with 19 bases left between them. The length of the CDR3 is 15 residues. In nucleotides, the CDR3 is TGCAGCGTTGACCCCCAGGGAATTGGGTGGGATACGCAGTATTTT. Translated: CSVDPQGIGWDTQYF.

The genes are TRBV6-2 or TRBV6-3 and TRBJ2-4; TRBD2 matches 12 bases. Looked up from germline, CDR1 is MNHEY and CDR2 is SVGEGT. Trimming removed 6 bases from V and 1 base from J; junction bases left unmatched: 13. The CDR3 sequence is 19 residues long. The CDR3 region is CASRPNLAGGPKAKNIQYF. CDR3 bases: TGTGCCAGCAGACCTAACCTAGCGGGAGGGCCGAAGGCCAAAAACATTCAGTACTTC.

The chain carries TRBV5-1 and TRBJ2-7; possibly TRBD2 for D (6 bases). The CDR3 has 14 amino acids. CDR1 is SGHRS and CDR2 is YFSETQ in the germline V gene. Trimming took off 4 bases at V and 2 bases at J, with 13 bases between the two ends. CDR3 amino acids: CASSAWPGAYEQYV. CDR3 sequence (DNA): TGCGCCAGCAGCGCCTGGCCGGGGGCCTACGAGCAGTACGTC.

This clonotype was seen at least ten times. The CDR3 DNA follows: TGCGCCAGCAGCTTCGCGGATACGCAGTATTTT. Its protein product is CASSFADTQYF. The chain recombines TRBV5-1 with TRBJ2-3; no definite D call. V lost 2 bases to trimming and J lost 6 bases, with 4 bases between them. Germline assignment: CDR1 SGHRS and CDR2 YFSETQ. The CDR3 covers 11 residues.

The gene calls are TRBV29-1 and TRBJ2-2, with D perhaps TRBD1 or TRBD2 (5 bases each). The CDR3 sequence is 14 residues long. Germline CDR1 is SQVTM and CDR2 is ANQGSEA. V was cut by 6 bases and J by 4 bases, with 15 bases left in between. The CDR3 DNA reads TGCAGCGTAAAGCGAGGGCAGGGCACCGGGGAGCTGTTTTTT. Protein product: CSVKRGQGTGELFF.